The clone carrying this TCR beta chain appeared a few times. Its specificity is not known. TCRdb used MiXCR to reprocess the 5' RACE reads, holding one entry per CDR3 protein. The sample lists some 1,600,000 distinct CDR3 sequences; about 30% were seen once. This CDR3 comprises 12 residues. Trimming took off 7 bases at V and 9 bases at J, with 12 bases between the two ends. Germline V gene sequence: CDR1 KGHDR, CDR2 SFDVKD. The data originate from a study of identical twins. The study, taken as a whole, reports: Clonotypes of the beta chain that were abundant in cord blood carried fewer insertions (memory repertoires showed none).

The sample comprised cord blood. The gene calls are TRBV24-1 and TRBJ2-1, with TRBD2 as a possible D gene (5 bases). This TCR was sampled from a newborn girl in good health. DNA of the CDR3: TGTGCCACCAGCGTTCTAGGAGGTGAGCAGTTCTTC. Its translation: CATSVLGGEQFF.